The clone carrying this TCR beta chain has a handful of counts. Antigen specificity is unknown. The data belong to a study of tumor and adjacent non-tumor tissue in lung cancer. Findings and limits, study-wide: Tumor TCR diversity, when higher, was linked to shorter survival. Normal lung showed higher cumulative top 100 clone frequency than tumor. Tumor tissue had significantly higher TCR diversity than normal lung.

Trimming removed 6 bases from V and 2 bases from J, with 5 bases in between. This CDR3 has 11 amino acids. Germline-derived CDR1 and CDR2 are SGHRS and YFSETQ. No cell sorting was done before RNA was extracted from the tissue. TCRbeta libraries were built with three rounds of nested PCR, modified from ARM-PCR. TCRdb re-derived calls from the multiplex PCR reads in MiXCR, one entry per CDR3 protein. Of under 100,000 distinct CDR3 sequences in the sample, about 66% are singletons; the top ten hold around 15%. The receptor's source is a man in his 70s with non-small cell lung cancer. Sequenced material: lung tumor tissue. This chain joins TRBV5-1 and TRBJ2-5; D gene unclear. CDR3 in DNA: TGCGCCAGCACCGGACAAGAGACCCAGTACTTC. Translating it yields CASTGQETQYF.